The 17 T cell receptor beta chains reported below all come from one sample, sequenced in a study of T cells expressing NK-cell markers. TCRdb re-called the 5' RACE reads and gives one entry per CDR3 protein, without DNA. The sample table sets out some 440,000 distinct CDR3 sequences. Specimen: blood T cells: a sorted CD56 or NKG2C T cell subset, CD4+ or CD8+ T cells, or bulk PBMC T cells (not recorded which). The receptor source for this set is a woman aged 45-65 years in good health.

The chain couples TRBV3-1 to TRBJ2-1; TCRdb's D call, TRBD2, is unchecked because there is no DNA. Germline lookup yields CDR1 LGHDT and CDR2 YNNKEL (reference sequence). CDR3 length: 16 amino acids. CDR3 region: CASSQSEKRENNEQFF.

The J gene is TRBJ2-1, the V gene TRBV5-5; the TCRdb D gene call, TRBD1, has no DNA to confirm it. The CDR3 is 18 amino acids. CDR1 SGHKS and CDR2 YYEKEE come from the germline V gene (reference sequence). The CDR3 here is CASSLELRGPSSYNEQFF.

The chain is built from TRBV24-1 and TRBJ2-1; lacking DNA, the TRBD1 call made by TCRdb goes unchecked. Per the germline V gene, CDR1 is KGHDR and CDR2 is SFDVKD. This CDR3 region has 14 residues. CDR3 region: CATSDLGGRGEQFF.

The chain combines TRBV4-2 with TRBJ1-1; absent DNA, TCRdb's TRBD1 call cannot be checked. CDR1 and CDR2 (germline): LGHNA, YNFKEQ. This CDR3 has 14 amino acids. The chain's CDR3 is CASSQDRVNTEAFF.

CDR3 amino acids: CASSQEYRNIQYF. J is TRBJ2-4 and V is TRBV3-1. Germline V CDR1 and CDR2: LGHDT, YNNKEL (reference sequence). The CDR3 runs to 13 residues.

This chain uses TRBV6-1 with TRBJ2-1; TCRdb calls TRBD2, which cannot be checked without DNA. Germline CDR1 reads MNHNS; CDR2 reads SASEGT. The CDR3 totals 15 residues. The CDR3 region is CASSEGGLRYNEQFF.

The chain combines TRBV24-1 with TRBJ2-7; the TRBD1 assignment by TCRdb is unverifiable without DNA. Germline lookup yields CDR1 KGHDR and CDR2 SFDVKD. The CDR3 spans 16 residues. The CDR3 sequence is CATSDSRTGRVYEQYF.

J is TRBJ1-4 and V is TRBV20-1. Germline CDR1 and CDR2: DFQATT and SNEGSKA (reference sequence). The CDR3 is 12 amino acids. CDR3 loop: CSARSAVEKLFF.

This chain connects TRBV18 to TRBJ1-2; no DNA is available, so the TRBD1 call from TCRdb remains unchecked. The CDR3 sequence is 15 residues long. Germline CDR1 KGHSH, CDR2 LQKENI. The CDR3 sequence is CASSPGQGQIYGYTF.

This chain joins TRBV10-3 and TRBJ2-3; TCRdb's D call of TRBD2 is untestable without DNA. Germline CDR1 ENHRY, CDR2 SYGVKD. The CDR3 has 14 residues. The CDR3 region is CAISGTSGTDTQYF.

The chain is built from TRBV20-1 and TRBJ2-1; TCRdb proposes TRBD1, but this gene call is untestable without DNA. Germline V gene data show CDR1 as DFQATT and CDR2 as SNEGSKA (reference sequence). The CDR3 spans 15 residues. The CDR3: CSASGTGQGASEQFF.

This sequence joins TRBV12-3 or TRBV12-4 and TRBJ2-1; TCRdb names TRBD2, which stays unverified in the absence of DNA. The CDR3 totals 13 residues. CDR3 loop: CANGLAGTNEQFF.

The chain employs TRBV15 and TRBJ2-5; with no DNA, the TCRdb D assignment of TRBD2 cannot be verified. The CDR3 has 18 amino acids. Germline V gene sequence: CDR1 LNHNV, CDR2 YYDKDF (reference sequence). The CDR3 sequence: CATSRPKLAAISQETQYF.

The chain joins TRBV11-2 to TRBJ1-2; the TCRdb D gene call, TRBD1, has no DNA to confirm it. In germline, CDR1 is SGHAT, CDR2 FQNNGV. This CDR3 has 15 residues. The CDR3 protein is CASSRGTGGGYGYTF.

The V and J genes are TRBV11-2 and TRBJ2-1; TCRdb's D call of TRBD2 is untestable without DNA. CDR1 is SGHAT and CDR2 is FQNNGV in the germline V gene. The CDR3 spans 15 residues. CDR3 sequence reads: CASSLEPAGGSEQFF. The full variable domain, completed using reference TRBV11-2 and TRBJ2-1, is EAGVAQSPRYKIIEKRQSVAFWCNPISGHATLYWYQQILGQGPKLLIQFQNNGVVDDSQLPKDRFSAERLKGVDSTLKIQPAKLEDSAVYLCASSLEPAGGSEQFFGPGTRLTVL.

The J gene is TRBJ2-2, the V gene TRBV7-9; TCRdb's D call of TRBD1 is untestable without DNA. The germline V gene encodes CDR1 SEHNR and CDR2 FQNEAQ (reference sequence). The CDR3 has 15 residues. The CDR3 is CASTPRPSNTGELFF.

This CDR3 is CATSATLQGEQYF. The chain links TRBV24-1 to TRBJ2-7; TCRdb's D gene call, TRBD1, goes unchecked for lack of DNA. Germline V gene lookup returns CDR1 KGHDR and CDR2 SFDVKD. This CDR3 is built from 13 residues.